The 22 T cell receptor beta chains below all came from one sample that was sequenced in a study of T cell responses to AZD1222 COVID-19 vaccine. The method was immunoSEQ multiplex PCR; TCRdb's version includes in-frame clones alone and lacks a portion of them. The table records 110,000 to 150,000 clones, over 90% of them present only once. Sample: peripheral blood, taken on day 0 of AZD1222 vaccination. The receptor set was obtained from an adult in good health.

The CDR3 region has the DNA TGTGCCAGCAGCCAAGAAAGTCTACAAGAGACCCAGTACTTC. Its protein is CASSQESLQETQYF. V gene TRBV3-1 (or the pseudogene TRBV3-2) combines with J gene TRBJ2-5; D unresolved. CDR1 is LGHDT and CDR2 is YNNKEL in the germline V gene (reference sequence). The CDR3 contains 14 residues. With 0 bases removed from V and 2 bases from J, the gap between germline ends came to 7 bases.

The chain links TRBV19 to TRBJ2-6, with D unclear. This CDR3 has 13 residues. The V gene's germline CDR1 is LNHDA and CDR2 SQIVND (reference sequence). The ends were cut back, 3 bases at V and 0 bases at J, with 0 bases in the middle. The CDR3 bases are TGTGCCAGTAGTATCTCTGGGGCCAACGTCCTGACTTTC. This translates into CASSISGANVLTF.

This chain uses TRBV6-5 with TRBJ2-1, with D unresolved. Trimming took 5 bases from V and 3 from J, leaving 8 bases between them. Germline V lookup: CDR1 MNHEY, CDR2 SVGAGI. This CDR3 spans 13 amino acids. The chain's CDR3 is CASSRTDYNEQFF. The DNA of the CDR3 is TGTGCCAGCAGTCGGACCGACTACAATGAGCAGTTCTTC.

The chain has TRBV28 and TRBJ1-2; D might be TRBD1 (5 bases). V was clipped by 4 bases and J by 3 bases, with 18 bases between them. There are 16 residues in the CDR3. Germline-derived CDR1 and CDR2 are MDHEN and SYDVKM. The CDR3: CASSSTGSPQDYGYTF. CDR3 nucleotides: TGTGCCAGCAGTTCCACAGGTTCACCCCAGGACTATGGCTACACCTTC.

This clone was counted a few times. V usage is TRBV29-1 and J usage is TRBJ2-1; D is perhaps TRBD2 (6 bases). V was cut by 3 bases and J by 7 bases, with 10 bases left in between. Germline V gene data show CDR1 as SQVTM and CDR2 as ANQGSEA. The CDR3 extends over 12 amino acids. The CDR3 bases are TGCAGCGTTGATGGGAGGCAAAATGAGCAGTTCTTC. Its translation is CSVDGRQNEQFF.

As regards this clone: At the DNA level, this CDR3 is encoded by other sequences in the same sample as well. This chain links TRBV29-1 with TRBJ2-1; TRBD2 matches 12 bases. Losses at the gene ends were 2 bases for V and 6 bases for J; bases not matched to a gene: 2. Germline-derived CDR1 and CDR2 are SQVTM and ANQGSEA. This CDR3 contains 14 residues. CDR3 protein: CSVERLAGVNEQFF. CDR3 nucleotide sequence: TGCAGCGTTGAACGACTAGCGGGAGTCAATGAGCAGTTCTTC.

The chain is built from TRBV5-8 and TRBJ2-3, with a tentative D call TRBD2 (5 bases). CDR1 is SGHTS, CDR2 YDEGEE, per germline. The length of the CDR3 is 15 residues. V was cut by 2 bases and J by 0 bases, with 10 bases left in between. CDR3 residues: CASSFPLGSTDTQYF. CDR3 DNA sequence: TGTGCCAGCAGCTTCCCACTAGGGAGCACAGATACGCAGTATTTT.

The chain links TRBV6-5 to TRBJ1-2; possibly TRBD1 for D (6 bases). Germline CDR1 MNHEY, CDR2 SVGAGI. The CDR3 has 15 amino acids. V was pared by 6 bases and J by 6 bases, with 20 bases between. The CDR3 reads CASSSGAPITNGYTF. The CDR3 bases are TGTGCCAGCAGCTCAGGGGCCCCAATCACCAATGGCTACACCTTC.

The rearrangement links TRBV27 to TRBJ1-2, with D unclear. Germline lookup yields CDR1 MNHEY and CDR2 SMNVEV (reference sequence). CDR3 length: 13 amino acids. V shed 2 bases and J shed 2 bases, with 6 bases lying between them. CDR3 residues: CASSLRQNYGYTF. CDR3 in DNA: TGTGCCAGCAGTTTAAGGCAGAACTATGGCTACACCTTC.

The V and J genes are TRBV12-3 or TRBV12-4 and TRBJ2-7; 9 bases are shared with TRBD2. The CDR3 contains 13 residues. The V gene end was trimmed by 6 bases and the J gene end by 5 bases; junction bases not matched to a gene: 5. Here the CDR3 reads CASRKREDHEQYF. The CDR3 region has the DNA TGTGCCAGCAGGAAGCGGGAGGACCACGAGCAGTACTTC.

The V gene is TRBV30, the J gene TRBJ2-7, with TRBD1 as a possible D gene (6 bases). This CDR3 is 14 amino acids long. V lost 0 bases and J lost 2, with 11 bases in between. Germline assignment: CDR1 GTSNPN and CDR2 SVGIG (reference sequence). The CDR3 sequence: CAWSVQGMTYEQYF. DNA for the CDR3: TGTGCCTGGAGTGTACAGGGAATGACCTACGAGCAGTACTTC.

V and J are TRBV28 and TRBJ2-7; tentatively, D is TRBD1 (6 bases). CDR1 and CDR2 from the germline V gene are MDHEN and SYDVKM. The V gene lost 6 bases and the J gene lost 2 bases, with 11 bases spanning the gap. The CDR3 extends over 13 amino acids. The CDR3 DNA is TGTGCCAGCAGCTTACAGGGCCCCTACGAGCAGTACTTC. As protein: CASSLQGPYEQYF.

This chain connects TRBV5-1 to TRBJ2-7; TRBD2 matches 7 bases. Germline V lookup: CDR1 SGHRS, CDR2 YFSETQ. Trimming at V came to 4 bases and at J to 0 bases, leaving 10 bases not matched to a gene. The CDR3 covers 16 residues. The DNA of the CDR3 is TGCGCCAGCAGCCCACCTAGCGGACCCTCCTCCTACGAGCAGTACTTC. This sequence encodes CASSPPSGPSSYEQYF. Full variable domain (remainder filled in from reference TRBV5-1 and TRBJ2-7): KAGVTQTPRYLIKTRGQQVTLSCSPISGHRSVSWYQQTPGQGLQFLFEYFSETQRNKGNFPGRFSGRQFSNSRSEMNVSTLELGDSALYLCASSPPSGPSSYEQYFGPGTRLTVT.

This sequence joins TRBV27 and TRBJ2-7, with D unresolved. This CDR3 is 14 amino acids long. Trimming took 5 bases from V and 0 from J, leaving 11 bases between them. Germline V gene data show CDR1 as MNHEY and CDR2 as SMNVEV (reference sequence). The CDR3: CASSLVATSYEQYF. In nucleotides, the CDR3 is TGTGCCAGCAGTCTTGTAGCCACCTCCTACGAGCAGTACTTC.

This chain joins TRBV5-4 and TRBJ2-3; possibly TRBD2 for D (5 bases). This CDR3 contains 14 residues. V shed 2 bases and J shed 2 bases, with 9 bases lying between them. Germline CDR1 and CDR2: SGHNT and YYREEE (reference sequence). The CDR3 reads CASSLGGPTDTQYF. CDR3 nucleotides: TGTGCCAGCAGCTTAGGAGGTCCCACAGATACGCAGTATTTT.

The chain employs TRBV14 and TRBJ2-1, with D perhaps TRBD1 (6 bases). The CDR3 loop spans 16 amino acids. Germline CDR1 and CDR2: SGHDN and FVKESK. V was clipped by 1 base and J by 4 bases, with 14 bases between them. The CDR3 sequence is CASSQVAGQIYNEQFF. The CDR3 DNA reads TGTGCCAGCAGCCAAGTTGCTGGACAGATATACAATGAGCAGTTCTTC.

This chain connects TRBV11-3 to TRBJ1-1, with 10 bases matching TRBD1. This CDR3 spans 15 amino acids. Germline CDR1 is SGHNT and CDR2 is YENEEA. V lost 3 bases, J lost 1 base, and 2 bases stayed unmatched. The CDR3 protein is CASSLGTGENTEAFF. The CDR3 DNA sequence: TGTGCCAGCAGCTTGGGGACAGGGGAGAACACTGAAGCTTTCTTT.

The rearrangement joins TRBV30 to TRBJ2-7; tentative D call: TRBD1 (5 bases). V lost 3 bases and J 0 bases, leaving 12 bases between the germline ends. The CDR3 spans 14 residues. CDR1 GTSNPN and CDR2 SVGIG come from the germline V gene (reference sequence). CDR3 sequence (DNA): TGTGCCTGGAGAACAGGTACGAGCTCCTACGAGCAGTACTTC. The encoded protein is CAWRTGTSSYEQYF.

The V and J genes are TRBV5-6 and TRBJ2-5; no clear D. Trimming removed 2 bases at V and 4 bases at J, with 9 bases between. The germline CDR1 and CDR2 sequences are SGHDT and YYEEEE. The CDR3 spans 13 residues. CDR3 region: CASSFEVSETQYF. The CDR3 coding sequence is TGTGCCAGCAGCTTCGAGGTGTCAGAGACCCAGTACTTC.

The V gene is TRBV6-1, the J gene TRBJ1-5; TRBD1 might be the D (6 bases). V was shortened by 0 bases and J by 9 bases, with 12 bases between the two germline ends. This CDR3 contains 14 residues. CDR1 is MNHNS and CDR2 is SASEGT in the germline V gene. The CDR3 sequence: CASSEAERGVPQHF. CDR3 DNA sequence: TGTGCCAGCAGTGAAGCGGAAAGGGGGGTGCCCCAGCATTTT.

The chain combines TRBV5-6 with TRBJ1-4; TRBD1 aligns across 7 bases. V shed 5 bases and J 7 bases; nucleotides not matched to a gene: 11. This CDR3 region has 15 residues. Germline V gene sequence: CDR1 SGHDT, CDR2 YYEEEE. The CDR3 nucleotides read TGTGCCAGCAGTTCCGACAGGGCGAGGAGTGAAAAACTGTTTTTT. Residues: CASSSDRARSEKLFF.

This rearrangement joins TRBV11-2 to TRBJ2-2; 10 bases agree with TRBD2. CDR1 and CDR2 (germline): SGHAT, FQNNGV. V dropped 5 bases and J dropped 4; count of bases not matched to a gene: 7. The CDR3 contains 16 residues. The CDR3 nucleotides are TGTGCCAGCAGCAAAAGCGGGAGGGCCGGCACCGGGGAGCTGTTTTTT. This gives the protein CASSKSGRAGTGELFF.